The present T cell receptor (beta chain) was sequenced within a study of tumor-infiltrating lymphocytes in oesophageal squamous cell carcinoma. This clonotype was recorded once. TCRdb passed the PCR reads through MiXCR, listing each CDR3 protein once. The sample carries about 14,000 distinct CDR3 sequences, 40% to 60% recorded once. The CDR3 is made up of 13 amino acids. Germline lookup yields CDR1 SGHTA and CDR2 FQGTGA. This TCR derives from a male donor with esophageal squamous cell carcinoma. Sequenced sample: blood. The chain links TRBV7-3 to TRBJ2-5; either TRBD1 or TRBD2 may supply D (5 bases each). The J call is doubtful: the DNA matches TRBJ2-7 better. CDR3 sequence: CASSPRPGSEQYF. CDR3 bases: TGTGCCAGCAGCCCCAGGCCAGGGAGCGAGCAGTACTTC.